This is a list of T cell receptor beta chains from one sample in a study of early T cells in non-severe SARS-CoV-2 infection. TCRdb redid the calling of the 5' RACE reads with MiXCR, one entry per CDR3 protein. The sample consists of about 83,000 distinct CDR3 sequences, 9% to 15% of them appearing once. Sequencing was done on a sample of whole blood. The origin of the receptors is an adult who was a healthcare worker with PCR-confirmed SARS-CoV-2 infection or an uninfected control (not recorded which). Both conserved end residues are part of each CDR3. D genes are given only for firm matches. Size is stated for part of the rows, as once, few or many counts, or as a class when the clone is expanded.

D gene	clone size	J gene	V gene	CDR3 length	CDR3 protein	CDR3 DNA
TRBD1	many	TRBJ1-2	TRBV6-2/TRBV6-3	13	CASSYGRGLGYTF	TGTGCCAGCAGTTACGGGAGGGGGCTTGGCTACACCTTC
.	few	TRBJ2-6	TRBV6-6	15	CASSYSVSGANVLTF	TGTGCCAGCAGTTACAGCGTGTCTGGGGCCAACGTCCTGACTTTC
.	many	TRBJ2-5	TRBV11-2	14	CASGKDNYQETQYF	TGTGCCAGCGGCAAGGACAACTACCAAGAGACCCAGTACTTC
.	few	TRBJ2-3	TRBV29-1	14	CSVELGTTTDTQYF	TGCAGCGTTGAGCTAGGGACGACCACAGATACGCAGTATTTT
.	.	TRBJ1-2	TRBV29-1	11	CSVDRTNGYTF	TGCAGCGTTGACAGGACCAATGGCTACACCTTC
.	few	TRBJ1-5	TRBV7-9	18	CASSPDSPSTVSNQPQHF	TGTGCCAGCAGCCCGGACAGTCCCAGCACCGTCAGCAATCAGCCCCAGCATTTT
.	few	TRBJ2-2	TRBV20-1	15	CSARDILRNTGELFF	TGCAGTGCTAGAGATATACTGAGGAACACCGGGGAGCTGTTTTTT
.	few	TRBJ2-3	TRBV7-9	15	CASSWGQHIGDTQYF	TGTGCCAGCAGCTGGGGACAACATATAGGGGATACGCAGTATTTT
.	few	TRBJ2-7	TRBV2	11	CASSGEYEQYF	TGTGCCAGCAGTGGGGAGTACGAGCAGTACTTC
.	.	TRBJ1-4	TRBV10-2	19	CASSDPSLLIRDINEKLFF	TGCGCCAGCAGTGACCCATCCCTCCTTATCCGGGACATTAATGAAAAACTGTTTTTT
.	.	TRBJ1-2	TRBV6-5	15	CASRPVGGVDYGYTF	TGTGCCAGCAGGCCGGTAGGAGGGGTGGACTATGGCTACACCTTC
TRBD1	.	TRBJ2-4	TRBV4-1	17	CASSQRQGASAKNIQYF	TGCGCCAGCAGCCAGAGACAGGGGGCAAGCGCCAAAAACATTCAGTACTTC
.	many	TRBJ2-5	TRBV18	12	CASSRDQETQYF	TGTGCCAGCTCACGAGATCAAGAGACCCAGTACTTC
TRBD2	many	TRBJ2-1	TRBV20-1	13	CSVTSGGYNEQFF	TGCAGTGTAACTAGCGGGGGATACAATGAGCAGTTCTTC
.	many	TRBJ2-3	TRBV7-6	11	CASSSGYTQYF	TGTGCCAGCAGCTCCGGCTATACGCAGTATTTT
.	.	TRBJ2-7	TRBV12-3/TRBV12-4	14	CASSLGRGPYEQYF	TGTGCCAGCAGTTTAGGCAGGGGTCCCTACGAGCAGTACTTC
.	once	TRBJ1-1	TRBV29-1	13	CSVGKTMNTEAFF	TGCAGCGTTGGGAAGACGATGAACACTGAAGCTTTCTTT
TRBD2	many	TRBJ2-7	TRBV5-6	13	CASSLGLADEQYF	TGTGCCAGCAGCTTGGGACTAGCGGACGAGCAGTACTTC
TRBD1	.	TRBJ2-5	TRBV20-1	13	CSALGQFLETQYF	TGCAGTGCCCTGGGACAGTTTCTCGAGACCCAGTACTTC
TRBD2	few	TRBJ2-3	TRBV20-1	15	CSASVGGRAPDTQYF	TGCAGTGCTAGCGTAGGCGGGAGGGCCCCAGATACGCAGTATTTT
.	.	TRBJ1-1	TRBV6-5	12	CASSQTDTEAFF	TGTGCCAGCAGTCAGACGGACACTGAAGCTTTCTTT
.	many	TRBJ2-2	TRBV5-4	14	CASSSGFGTGELFF	TGTGCCAGCAGCTCGGGATTCGGGACCGGGGAGCTGTTTTTT
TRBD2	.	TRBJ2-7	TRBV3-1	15	CASSPPLGSGSEQYF	TGTGCCAGCAGCCCACCTTTGGGTAGCGGGAGCGAGCAGTACTTC
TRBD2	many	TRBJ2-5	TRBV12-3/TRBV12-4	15	CASSLVLAGLETQYF	TGTGCCAGCAGTTTAGTTCTAGCGGGACTGGAGACCCAGTACTTC
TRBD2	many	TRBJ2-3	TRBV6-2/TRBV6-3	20	CASSYPSLAGGRLGTDTQYF	TGTGCCAGCAGTTACCCGTCACTAGCGGGAGGTCGCCTGGGCACAGATACGCAGTATTTT
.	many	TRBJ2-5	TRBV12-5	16	CASAQWSGRTQETQYF	TGTGCTAGTGCCCAGTGGAGTGGCCGGACTCAAGAGACCCAGTACTTC
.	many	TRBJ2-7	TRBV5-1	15	CASSLAAGREYEQYF	TGCGCCAGCAGCTTGGCGGCGGGGCGGGAATACGAGCAGTACTTC
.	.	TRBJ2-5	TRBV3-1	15	CASSRLGAEQETQYF	TGTGCCAGCAGCCGCCTGGGAGCAGAACAAGAGACCCAGTACTTC